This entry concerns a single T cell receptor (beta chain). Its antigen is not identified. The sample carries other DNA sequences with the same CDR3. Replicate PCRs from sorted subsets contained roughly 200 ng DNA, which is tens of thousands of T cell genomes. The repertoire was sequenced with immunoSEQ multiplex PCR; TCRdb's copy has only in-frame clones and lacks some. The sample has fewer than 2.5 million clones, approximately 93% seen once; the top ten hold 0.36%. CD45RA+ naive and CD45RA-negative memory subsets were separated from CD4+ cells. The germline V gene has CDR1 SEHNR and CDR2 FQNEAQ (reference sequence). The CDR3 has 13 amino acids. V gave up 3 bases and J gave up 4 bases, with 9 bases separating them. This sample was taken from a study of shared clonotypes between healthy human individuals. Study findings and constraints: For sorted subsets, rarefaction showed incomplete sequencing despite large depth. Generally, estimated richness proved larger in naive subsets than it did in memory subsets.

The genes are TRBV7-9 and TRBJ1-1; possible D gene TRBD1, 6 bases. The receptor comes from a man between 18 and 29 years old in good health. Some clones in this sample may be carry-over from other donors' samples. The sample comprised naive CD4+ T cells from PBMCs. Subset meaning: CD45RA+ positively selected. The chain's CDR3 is CASSFRGGTEAFF. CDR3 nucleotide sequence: TGTGCCAGCAGCTTTCGAGGGGGCACTGAAGCTTTCTTT. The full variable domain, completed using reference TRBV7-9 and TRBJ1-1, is DTGVSQNPRHKITKRGQNVTFRCDPISEHNRLYWYRQTLGQGPEFLTYFQNEAQLEKSRLLSDRFSAERPKGSFSTLEIQRTEQGDSAMYLCASSFRGGTEAFFGQGTRLTVV.